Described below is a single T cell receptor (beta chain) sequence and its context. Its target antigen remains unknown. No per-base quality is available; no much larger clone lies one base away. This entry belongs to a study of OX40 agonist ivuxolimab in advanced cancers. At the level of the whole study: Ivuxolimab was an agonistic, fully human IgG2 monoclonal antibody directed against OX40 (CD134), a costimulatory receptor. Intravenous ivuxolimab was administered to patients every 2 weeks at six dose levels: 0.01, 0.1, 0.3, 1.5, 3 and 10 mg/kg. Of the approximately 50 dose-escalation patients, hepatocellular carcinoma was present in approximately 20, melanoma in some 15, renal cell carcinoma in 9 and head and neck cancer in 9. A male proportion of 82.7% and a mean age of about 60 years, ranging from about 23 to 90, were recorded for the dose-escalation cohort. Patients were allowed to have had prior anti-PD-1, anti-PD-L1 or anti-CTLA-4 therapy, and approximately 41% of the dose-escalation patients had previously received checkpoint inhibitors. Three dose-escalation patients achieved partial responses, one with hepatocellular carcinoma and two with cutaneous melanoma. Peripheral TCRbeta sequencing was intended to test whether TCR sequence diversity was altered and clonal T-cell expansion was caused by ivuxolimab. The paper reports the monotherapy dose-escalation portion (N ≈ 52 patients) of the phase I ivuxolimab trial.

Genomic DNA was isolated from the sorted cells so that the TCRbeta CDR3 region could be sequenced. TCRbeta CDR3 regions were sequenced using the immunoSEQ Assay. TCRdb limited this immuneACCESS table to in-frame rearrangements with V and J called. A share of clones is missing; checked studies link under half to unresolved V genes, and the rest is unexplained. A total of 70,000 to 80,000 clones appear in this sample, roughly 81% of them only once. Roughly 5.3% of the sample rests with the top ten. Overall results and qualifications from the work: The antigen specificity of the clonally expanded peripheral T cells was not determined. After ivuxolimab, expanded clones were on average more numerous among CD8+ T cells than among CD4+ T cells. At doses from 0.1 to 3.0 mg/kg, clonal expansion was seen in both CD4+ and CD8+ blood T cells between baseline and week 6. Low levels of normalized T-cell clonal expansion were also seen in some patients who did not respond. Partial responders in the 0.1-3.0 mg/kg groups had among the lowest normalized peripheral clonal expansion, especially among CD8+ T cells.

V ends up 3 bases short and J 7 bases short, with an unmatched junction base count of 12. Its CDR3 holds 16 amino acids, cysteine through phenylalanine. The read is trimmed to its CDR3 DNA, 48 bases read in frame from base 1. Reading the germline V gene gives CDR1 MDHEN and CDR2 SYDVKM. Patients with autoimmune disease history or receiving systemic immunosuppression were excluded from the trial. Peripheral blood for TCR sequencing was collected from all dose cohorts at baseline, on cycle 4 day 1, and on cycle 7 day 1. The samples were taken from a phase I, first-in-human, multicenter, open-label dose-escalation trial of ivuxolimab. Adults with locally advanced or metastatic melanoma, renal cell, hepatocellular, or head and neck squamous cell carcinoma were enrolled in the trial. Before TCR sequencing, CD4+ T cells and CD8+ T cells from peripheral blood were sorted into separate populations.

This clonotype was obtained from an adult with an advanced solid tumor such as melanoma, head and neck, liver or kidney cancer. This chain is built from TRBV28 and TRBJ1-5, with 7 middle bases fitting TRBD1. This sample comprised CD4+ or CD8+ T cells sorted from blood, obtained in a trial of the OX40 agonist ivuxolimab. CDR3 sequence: CASSLAYRGPGQPQHF. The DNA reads TGTGCCAGCAGTTTGGCTTACAGGGGCCCGGGCCAGCCCCAGCATTTT.